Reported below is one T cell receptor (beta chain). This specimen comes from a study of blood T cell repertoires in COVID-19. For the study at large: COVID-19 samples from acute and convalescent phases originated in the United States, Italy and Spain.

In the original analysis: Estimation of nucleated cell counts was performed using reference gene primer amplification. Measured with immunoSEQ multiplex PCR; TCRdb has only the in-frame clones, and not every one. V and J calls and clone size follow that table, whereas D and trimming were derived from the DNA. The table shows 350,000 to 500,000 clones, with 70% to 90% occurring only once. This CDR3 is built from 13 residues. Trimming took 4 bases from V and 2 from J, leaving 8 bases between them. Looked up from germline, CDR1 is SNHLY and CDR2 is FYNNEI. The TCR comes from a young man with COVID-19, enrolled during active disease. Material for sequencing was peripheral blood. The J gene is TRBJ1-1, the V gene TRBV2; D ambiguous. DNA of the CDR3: TGTGCCAGCAGTGGGAGAAGAAACACTGAAGCTTTCTTT. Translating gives CASSGRRNTEAFF.